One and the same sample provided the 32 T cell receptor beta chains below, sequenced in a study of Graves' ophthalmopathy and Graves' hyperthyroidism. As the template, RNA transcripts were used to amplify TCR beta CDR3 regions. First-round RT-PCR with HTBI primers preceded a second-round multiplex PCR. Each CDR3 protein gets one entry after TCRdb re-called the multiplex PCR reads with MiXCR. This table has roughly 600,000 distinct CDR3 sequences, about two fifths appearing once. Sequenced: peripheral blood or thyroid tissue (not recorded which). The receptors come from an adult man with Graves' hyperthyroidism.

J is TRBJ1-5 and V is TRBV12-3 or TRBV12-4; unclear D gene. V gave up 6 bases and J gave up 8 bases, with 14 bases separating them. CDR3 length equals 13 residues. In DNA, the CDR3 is TGTGCCAGCAGCCGAGCAAAAAAAAAGCCCCAGCATTTT. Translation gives CASSRAKKKPQHF.

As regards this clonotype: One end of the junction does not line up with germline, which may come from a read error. The CDR3 region has the DNA TGTGCCATCAGTGTGGGGGCCAGCAGTGAACCCACAGGGATCGAGCAGTACTTC. Its protein product is CAISVGASSEPTGIEQYF. This chain links TRBV10-1 with TRBJ2-7; tentatively, D is TRBD1 (6 bases). The CDR3 extends over 18 amino acids. CDR1 WNHNN and CDR2 SYGVQD come from the germline V gene (reference sequence).

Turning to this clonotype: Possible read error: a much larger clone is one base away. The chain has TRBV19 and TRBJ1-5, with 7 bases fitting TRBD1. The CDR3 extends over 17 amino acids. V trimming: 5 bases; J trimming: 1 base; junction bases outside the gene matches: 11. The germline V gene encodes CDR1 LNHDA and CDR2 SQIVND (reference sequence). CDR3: CASSVGRGAFSNQPQHF. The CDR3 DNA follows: TGTGCCAGTAGTGTCGGCAGGGGGGCCTTCAGCAATCAGCCCCAGCATTTT.

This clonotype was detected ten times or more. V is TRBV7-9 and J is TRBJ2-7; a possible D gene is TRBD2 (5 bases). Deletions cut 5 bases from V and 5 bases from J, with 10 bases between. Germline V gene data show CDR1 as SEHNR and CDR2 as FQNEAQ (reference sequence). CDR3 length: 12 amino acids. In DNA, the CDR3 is TGTGCCAGCAGCACCCCCGGGGACGAGCAGTACTTC. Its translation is CASSTPGDEQYF.

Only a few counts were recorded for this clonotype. The CDR3 DNA reads as TGTGCCAGCAGTTACACGAGCTATTCGGACAGGGGAGCCTCCTACGAGCAGTACTTC. Translating gives CASSYTSYSDRGASYEQYF. V and J are TRBV6-5 and TRBJ2-7; 9 nucleotides align to TRBD1. The CDR3 loop spans 19 amino acids. Trimming cost V 2 bases and J 0 bases; bases outside gene matches: 14. Germline V gene sequence: CDR1 MNHEY, CDR2 SVGAGI.

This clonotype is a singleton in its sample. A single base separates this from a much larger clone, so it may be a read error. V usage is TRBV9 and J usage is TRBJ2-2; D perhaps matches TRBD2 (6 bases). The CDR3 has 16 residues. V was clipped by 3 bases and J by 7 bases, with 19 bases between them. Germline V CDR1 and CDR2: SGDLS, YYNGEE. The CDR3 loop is CASSAVAALSIGELFF. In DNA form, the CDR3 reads TGTGCCAGCAGCGCCGTAGCGGCCCTGAGCATCGGGGAGCTGTTTTTT.

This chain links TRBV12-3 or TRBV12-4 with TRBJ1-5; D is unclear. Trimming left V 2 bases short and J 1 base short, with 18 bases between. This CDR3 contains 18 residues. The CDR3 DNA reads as TGTGCCAGCAGTTTATACCCCCCGGGGAAGTACAGCAATCAGCCCCAGCATTTT. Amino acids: CASSLYPPGKYSNQPQHF.

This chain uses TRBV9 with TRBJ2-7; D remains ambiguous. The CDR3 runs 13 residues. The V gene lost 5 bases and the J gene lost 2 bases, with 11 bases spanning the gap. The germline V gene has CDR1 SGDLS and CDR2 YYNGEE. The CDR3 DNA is TGTGCCAGCAGACAGTTGGTTCCCTACGAGCAGTACTTC. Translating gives CASRQLVPYEQYF.

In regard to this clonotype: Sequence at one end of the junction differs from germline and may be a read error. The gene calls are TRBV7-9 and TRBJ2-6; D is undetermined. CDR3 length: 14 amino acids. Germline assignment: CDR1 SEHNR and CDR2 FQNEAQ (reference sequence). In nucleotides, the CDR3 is TGTGCCAGCAGCTTAGAGGCGATGGCGAACACTGAAGCTTTC. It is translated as CASSLEAMANTEAF.

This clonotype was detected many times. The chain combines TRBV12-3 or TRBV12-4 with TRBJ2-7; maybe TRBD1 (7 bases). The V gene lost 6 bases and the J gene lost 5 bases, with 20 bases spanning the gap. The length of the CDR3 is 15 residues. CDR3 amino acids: CASSFDRARRDEQYF. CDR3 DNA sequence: TGTGCCAGCAGCTTCGACAGGGCTCGGAGGGACGAGCAGTACTTC.

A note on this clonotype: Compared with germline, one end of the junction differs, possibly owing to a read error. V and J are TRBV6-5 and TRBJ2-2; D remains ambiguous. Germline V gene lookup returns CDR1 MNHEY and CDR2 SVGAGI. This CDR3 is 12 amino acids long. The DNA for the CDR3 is TGCGCCAGCAGTCACTCTGGCGGGGAGCTGTTTTTT. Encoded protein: CASSHSGGELFF.

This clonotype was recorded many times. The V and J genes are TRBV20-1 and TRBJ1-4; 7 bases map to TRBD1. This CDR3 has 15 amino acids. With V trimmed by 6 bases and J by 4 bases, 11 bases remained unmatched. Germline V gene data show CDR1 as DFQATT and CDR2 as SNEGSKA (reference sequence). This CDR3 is CSANPLTGINEKLFF. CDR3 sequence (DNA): TGCAGTGCCAATCCTCTGACAGGGATTAATGAAAAACTGTTTTTT.

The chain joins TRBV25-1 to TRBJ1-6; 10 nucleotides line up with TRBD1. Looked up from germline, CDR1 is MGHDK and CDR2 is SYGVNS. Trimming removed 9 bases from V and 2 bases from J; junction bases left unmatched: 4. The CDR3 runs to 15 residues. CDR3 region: CASGTGVTYNSPLHF. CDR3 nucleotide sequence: TGTGCCAGTGGGACAGGGGTAACCTATAATTCACCCCTCCACTTT.

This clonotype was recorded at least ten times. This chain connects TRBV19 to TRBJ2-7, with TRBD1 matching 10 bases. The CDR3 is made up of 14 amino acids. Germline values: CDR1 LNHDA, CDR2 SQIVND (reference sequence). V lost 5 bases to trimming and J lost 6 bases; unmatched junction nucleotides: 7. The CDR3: CASSATGGLGEQYF. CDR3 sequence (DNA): TGTGCCAGTAGTGCGACAGGGGGCCTAGGCGAGCAGTACTTC.

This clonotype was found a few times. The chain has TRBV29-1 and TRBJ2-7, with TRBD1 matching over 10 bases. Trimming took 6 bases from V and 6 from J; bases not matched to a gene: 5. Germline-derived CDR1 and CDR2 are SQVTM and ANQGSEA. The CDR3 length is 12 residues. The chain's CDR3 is CSVDGTGAEQYF. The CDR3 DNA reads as TGCAGCGTCGATGGGACAGGGGCCGAGCAGTACTTC.

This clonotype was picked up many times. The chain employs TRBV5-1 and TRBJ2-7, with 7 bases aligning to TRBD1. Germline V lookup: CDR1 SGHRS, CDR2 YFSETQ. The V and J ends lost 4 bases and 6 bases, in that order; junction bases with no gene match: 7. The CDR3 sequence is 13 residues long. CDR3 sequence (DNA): TGCGCCAGCAGCCCCGGGACAGCAGTCGAGCAGTACTTC. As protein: CASSPGTAVEQYF.

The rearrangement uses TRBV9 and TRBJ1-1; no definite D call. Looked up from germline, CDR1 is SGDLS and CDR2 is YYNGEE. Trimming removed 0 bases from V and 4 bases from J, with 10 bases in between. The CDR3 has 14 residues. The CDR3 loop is CASSVAIGLTEAFF. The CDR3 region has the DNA TGTGCCAGCAGCGTAGCTATCGGGCTCACTGAAGCTTTCTTT. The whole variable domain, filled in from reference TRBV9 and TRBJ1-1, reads DSGVTQTPKHLITATGQRVTLRCSPRSGDLSVYWYQQSLDQGLQFLIQYYNGEERAKGNILERFSAQQFPDLHSELNLSSLELGDSALYFCASSVAIGLTEAFFGQGTRLTVV.

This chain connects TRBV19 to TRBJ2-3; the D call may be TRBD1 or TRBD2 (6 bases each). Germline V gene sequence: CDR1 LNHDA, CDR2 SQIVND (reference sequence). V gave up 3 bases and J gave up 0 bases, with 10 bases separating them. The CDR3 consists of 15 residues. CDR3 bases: TGTGCCAGTAGTATTGGGGGGCCTAGCACAGATACGCAGTATTTT. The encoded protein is CASSIGGPSTDTQYF.

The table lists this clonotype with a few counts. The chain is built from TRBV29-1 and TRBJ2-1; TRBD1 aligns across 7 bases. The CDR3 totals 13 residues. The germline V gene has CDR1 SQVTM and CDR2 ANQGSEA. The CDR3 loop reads CRGTGAHQDEQFF. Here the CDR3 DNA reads TGCAGGGGAACAGGGGCCCATCAGGATGAGCAGTTCTTC.

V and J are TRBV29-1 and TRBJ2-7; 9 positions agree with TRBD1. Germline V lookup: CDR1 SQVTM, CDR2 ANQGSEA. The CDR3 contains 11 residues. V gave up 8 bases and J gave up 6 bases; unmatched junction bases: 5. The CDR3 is CSSTTGGEQYF. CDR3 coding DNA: TGCAGCAGTACGACAGGGGGCGAGCAGTACTTC.

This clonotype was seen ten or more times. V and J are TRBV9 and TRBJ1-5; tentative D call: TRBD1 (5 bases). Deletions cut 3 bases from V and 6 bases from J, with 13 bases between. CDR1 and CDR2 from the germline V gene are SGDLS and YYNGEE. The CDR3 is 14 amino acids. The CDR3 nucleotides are TGTGCCAGCAGCGAGACAGATAGAGGTCAGCCCCAGCATTTT. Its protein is CASSETDRGQPQHF.

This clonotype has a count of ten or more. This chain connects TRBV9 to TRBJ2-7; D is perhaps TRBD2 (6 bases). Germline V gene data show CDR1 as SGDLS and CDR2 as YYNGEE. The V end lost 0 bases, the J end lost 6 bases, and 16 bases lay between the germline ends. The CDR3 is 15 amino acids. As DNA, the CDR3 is TGTGCCAGCAGCGTAGAGGGCGGGGTATGGGCCGAGCAGTACTTC. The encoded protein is CASSVEGGVWAEQYF.

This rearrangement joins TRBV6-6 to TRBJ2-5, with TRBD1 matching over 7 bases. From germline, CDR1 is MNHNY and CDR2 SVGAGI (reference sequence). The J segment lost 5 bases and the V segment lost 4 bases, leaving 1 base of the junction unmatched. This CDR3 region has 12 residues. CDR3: CASSSTGETQYF. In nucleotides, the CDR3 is TGTGCCAGCAGTTCGACAGGGGAGACCCAGTACTTC.

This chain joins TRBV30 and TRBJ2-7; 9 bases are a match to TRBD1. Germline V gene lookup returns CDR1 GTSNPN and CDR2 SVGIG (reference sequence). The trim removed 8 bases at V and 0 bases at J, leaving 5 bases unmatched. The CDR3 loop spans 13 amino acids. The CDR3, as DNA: TGTGCCGGGACAGGGATAGGCTCCTACGAGCAGTACTTC. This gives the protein CAGTGIGSYEQYF. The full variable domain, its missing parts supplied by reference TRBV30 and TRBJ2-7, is SQTIHQWPATLVQPVGSPLSLECTVEGTSNPNLYWYRQAAGRGLQLLFYSVGIGQISSEVPQNLSASRPQDRQFILSSKKLLLSDSGFYLCAGTGIGSYEQYFGPGTRLTVT.

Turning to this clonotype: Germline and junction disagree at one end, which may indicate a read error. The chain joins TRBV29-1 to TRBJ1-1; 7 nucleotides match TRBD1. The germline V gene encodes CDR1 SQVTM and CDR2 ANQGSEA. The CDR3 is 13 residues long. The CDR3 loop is CSGRQGRDTEALF. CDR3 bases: TGCAGCGGTCGACAGGGCCGAGACACTGAAGCCCTCTTT. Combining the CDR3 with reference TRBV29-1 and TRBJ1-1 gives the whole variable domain SAVISQKPSRDICQRGTSLTIQCQVDSQVTMMFWYRQQPGQSLTLIATANQGSEATYESGFVIDKFPISRPNLTFSTLTVSNMSPEDSSIYLCSGRQGRDTEALFGQGTRLTVV.

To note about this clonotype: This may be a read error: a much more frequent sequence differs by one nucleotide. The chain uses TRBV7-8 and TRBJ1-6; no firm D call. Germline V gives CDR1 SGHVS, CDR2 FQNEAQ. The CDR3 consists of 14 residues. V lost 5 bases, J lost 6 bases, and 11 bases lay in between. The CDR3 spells CASSKPHSNSPLHF. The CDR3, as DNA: TGTGCCAGCAGCAAACCGCACAGTAATTCACCCCTCCACTTT.

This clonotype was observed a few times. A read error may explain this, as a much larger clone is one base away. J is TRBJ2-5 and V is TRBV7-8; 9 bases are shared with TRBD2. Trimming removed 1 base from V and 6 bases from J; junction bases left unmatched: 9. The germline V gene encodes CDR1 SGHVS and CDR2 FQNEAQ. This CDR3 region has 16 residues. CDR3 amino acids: CASSLGGGGREKTQYF. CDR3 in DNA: TGTGCCAGCAGCTTAGGGGGTGGCGGGAGGGAAAAGACCCAGTACTTC.

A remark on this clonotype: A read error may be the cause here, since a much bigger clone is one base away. The CDR3 loop reads CASSTRTGEKLFF. The CDR3, as DNA: TGTGCCAGCAGTACCAGGACAGGGGAAAAACTGTTTTTT. The chain couples TRBV12-3 or TRBV12-4 to TRBJ1-4; 8 nucleotides match TRBD1. The CDR3 length is 13 residues. Trimming cost V 5 bases and J 8 bases; bases outside gene matches: 4.

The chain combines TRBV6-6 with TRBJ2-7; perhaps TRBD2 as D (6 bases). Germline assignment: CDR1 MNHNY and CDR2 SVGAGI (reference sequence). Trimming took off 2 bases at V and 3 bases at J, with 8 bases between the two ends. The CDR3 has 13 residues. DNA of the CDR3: TGTGCCAGCAGTTACGGAGGGCTCTACGAGCAGTACTTC. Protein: CASSYGGLYEQYF.

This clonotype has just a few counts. The CDR3 sequence is CASSKTGGRTEAFF. CDR3 in DNA: TGTGCCAGCAGCAAGACAGGGGGGAGGACTGAAGCTTTCTTT. This chain connects TRBV5-5 to TRBJ1-1; 9 bases agree with TRBD1. The germline CDR1 and CDR2 sequences are SGHKS and YYEKEE (reference sequence). V lost 4 bases to trimming and J lost 5 bases; unmatched junction nucleotides: 6. The CDR3 extends over 14 amino acids.

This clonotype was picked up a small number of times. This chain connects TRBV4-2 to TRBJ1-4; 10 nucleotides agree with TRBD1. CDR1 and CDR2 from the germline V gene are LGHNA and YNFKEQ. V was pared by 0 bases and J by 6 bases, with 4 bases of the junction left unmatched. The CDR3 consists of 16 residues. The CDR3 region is CASSQEGTGVDEKLFF. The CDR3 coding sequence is TGTGCCAGCAGCCAAGAAGGGACAGGGGTAGATGAAAAACTGTTTTTT.

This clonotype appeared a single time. The CDR3 is CSSLHRGQQPGTSYGWEQYF. The CDR3, as DNA: TGCAGCAGTCTTCACAGGGGGCAACAACCAGGGACTAGCTACGGTTGGGAGCAGTACTTC. V usage is TRBV29-1 and J usage is TRBJ2-7, with D perhaps assigned TRBD1 or TRBD2 (9 bases each). Per germline, CDR1 SQVTM and CDR2 ANQGSEA. The CDR3 runs to 20 residues. Trimming pared 8 bases from V and 7 bases from J, leaving 42 bases between.